This TCR beta chain was identified in a study of blood T cell repertoires in COVID-19. Study details: Sites across the United States, Italy and Spain contributed samples from acute and convalescent COVID-19. From T cells, B-cell-depleted T cells, or PBMCs came the material, which was cDNA or gDNA.

Profiling relied on immunoSEQ multiplex PCR, and the TCRdb table lists in-frame clones only, not all of them. The table lists 200,000 to 250,000 clones, approximately 86% of them singletons. This TCR was sampled from a woman in her thirties with COVID-19, enrolled during active disease. Sequencing was performed on peripheral blood.

CDR3 nucleotide sequence: TGTGCCAGCAGTTACTCGCGGGTTGGCGGGGAGCTGTTTTTT. Encoded protein: CASSYSRVGGELFF. The rearrangement links TRBV6-2 or TRBV6-3 to TRBJ2-2; TRBD2 might be the D (5 bases). The CDR3 runs to 14 residues. The germline V gene has CDR1 MNHEY and CDR2 SVGEGT. V was clipped by 0 bases and J by 7 bases, with 9 bases between them.